This T cell receptor (beta chain) emerged from a study of cytomegalovirus exposure and HLA in healthy donors. Study information: A data release that came early held approximately 85 million unique TCRs from HLA-typed donors.

Points on this clone: What it binds is unknown.

Germline CDR1 is LNHDA and CDR2 is SQIVND (reference sequence). V was pared by 8 bases and J by 10 bases, with 14 bases between. The CDR3 loop spans 11 amino acids. Study conclusions and caveats: CMV serostatus was the only recorded immune exposure for donors.

Vbeta (60) and Jbeta (13) primers were used in the PCR. Here immunoSEQ multiplex PCR was the method, and the copy in TCRdb shows in-frame clones only, minus some. The sample lists roughly 120,000 clones; 74% were seen once. Sample: PBMCs. This chain joins TRBV19 and TRBJ1-2; D unresolved. The clonotype originates from a woman between 50 and 59 years old in good health and CMV-seropositive. Here the CDR3 DNA reads TGTGCCAGTCTCTTACTTGGGCACTACACCTTC. Translated: CASLLLGHYTF.